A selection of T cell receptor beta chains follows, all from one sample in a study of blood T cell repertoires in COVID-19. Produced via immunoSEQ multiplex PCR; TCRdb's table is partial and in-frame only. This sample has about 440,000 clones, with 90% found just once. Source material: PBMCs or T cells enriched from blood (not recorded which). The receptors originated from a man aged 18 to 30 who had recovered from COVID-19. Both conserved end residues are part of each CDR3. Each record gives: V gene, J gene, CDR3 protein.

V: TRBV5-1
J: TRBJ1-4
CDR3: CASSLLGVGVTNEKLFF

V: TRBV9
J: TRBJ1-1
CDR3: CASNGGSGPNTEAFF

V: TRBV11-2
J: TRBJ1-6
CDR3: CASSFSQGAGSPLHF

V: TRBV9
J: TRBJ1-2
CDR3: CASSGSVRQGFGYGYTF

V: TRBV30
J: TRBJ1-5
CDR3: CAWRTGENQPQHF

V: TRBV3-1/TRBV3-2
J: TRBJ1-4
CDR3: CASSRRQGGEKLFF

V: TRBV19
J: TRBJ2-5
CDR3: CASSFRGEPQETQYF

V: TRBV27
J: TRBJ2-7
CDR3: CASSRVLAGGPGEQYF

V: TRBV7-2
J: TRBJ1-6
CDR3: CASSFGSRNSPLHF

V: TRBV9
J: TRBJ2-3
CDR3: CASSVGASGRTDTQYF

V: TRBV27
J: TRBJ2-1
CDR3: CASSFDRGSYNEQFF

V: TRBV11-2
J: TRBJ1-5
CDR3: CASSSTTGRQPQHF

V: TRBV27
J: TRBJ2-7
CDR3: CASSLSGELYEQYF

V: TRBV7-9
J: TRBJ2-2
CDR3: CASSLDWGDTGELFF

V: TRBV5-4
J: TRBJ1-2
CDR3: CASSQTDRGRNYGYTF

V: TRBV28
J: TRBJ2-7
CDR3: CASTPSGKNSYEQYF

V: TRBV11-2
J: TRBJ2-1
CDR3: CASSLSASYNEQFF

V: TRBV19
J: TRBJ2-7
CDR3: CASSSLSPGAYEQYF

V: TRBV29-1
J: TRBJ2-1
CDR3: CSVEDWTGVNEQFF

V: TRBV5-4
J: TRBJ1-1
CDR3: CASSLAGGQEAFF

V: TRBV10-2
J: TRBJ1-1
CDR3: CASMTGNTEAFF

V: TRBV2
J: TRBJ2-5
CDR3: CASSAYRLGHEETQYF

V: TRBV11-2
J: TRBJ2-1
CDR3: CASSLVSDYNEQFF

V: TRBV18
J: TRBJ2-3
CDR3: CASSRDRSDADTQYF

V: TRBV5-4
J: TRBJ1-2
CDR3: CASSPDRSYGYTF

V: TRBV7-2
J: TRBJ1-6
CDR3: CASSLVGAGRIHSPLHF

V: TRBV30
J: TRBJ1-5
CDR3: CAWSVRGDLNQPQHF

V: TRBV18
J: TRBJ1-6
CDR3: CASWPGPSYNSPLHF

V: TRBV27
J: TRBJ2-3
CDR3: CASRQQGWIDTQYF

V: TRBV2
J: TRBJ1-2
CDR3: CASRPGGVSGYTF

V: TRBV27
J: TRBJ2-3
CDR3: CASSYIAGRTDTQYF

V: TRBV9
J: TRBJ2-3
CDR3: CASSALDRVADTQYF

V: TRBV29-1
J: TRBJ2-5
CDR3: CSVEDLAGQYF

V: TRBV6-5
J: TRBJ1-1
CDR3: CASSYIRTGGTEAFF

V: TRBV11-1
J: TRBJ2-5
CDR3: CASSPREAVQETQYF

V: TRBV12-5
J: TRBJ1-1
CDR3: CASGLSGAGTEAFF

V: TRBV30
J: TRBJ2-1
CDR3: CAWSEWVESFYNEQFF

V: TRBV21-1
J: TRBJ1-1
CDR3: CASSKYPPAGGTEAFF

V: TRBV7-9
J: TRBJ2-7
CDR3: CASTPVEGGSPSYEQYF

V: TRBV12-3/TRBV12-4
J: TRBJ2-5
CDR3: CASSSGAFETQYF

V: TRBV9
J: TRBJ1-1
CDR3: CASSVAGALGTEAFF